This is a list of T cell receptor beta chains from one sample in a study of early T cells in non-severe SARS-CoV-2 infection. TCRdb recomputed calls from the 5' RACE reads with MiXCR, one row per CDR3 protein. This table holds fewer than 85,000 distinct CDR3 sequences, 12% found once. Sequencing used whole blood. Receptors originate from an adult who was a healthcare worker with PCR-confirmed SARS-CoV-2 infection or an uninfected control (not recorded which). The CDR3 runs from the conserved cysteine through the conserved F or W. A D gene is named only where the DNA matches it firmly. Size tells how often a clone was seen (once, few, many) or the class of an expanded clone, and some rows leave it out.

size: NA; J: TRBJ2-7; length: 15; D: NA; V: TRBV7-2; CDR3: CASSLRGSPRGEQYF; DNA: TGTGCCAGCAGCTTACGCGGGAGCCCTAGGGGGGAGCAGTACTTC
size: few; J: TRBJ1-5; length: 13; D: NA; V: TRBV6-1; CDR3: CASSVTAGQPQHF; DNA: TGTGCCAGCAGTGTAACAGCTGGTCAGCCCCAGCATTTT
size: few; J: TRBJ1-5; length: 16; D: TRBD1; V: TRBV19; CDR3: CASSRTGGWGNQPQHF; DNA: TGTGCCAGTAGCCGGACAGGGGGCTGGGGCAATCAGCCCCAGCATTTT
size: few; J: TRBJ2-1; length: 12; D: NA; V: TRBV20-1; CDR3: CSAAAGDNEQFF; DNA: TGCAGTGCCGCAGCGGGCGACAATGAGCAGTTCTTC
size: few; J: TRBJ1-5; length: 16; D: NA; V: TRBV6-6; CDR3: CASSFPPGGLGQPQHF; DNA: TGTGCCAGCAGTTTTCCCCCCGGGGGGCTGGGGCAGCCCCAGCATTTT
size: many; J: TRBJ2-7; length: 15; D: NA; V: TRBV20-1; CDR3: CSATRPETGTYEQYF; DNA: TGCAGTGCTACCAGGCCGGAGACGGGAACCTACGAGCAGTACTTC
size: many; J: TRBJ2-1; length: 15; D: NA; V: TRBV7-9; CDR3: CASSQDNFDYNEQFF; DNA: TGTGCCAGCAGTCAGGACAATTTTGACTACAATGAGCAGTTCTTC
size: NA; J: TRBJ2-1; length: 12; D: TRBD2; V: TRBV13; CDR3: CASSTLANEQFF; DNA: TGTGCCAGCAGCACACTAGCGAATGAGCAGTTCTTC
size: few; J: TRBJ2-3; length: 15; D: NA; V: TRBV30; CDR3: CAWSLTGTSTDTQYF; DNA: TGTGCCTGGAGTCTAACAGGGACTAGCACAGATACGCAGTATTTT
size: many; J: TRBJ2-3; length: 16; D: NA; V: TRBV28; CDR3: CASFPSGLTPSSTQYF; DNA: TGTGCCAGCTTTCCTTCGGGGCTAACTCCTTCTTCAACGCAGTATTTT
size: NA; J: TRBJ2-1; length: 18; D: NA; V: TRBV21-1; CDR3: CASSKEEVSGRIYNEQFF; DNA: TGTGCCAGCAGCAAGGAGGAGGTTAGCGGGAGAATTTACAATGAGCAGTTCTTC
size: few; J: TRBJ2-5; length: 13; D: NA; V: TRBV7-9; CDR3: CASSLEGSVTQYF; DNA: TGTGCCAGCAGCTTAGAAGGGTCCGTGACCCAGTACTTC
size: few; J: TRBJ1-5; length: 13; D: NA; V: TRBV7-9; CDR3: CASSVDGNQPQHF; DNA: TGTGCCAGCAGCGTCGACGGCAATCAGCCCCAGCATTTT
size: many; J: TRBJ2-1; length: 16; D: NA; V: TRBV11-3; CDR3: CASSLNLLSSYNEQFF; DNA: TGTGCCAGCAGCTTAAACCTTTTAAGCTCCTACAATGAGCAGTTCTTC
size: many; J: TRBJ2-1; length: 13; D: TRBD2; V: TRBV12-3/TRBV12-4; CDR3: CASSTGGRNEQFF; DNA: TGTGCCAGCAGCACGGGGGGGCGGAATGAGCAGTTCTTC
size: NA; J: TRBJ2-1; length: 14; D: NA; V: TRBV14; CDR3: CASSQKSFYNEQFF; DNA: TGTGCCAGCAGCCAAAAGTCGTTCTACAATGAGCAGTTCTTC
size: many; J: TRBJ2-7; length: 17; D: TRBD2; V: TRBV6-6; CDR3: CASSFMAGTSGAYEQYF; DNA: TGTGCCAGCAGTTTTATGGCCGGGACTAGCGGCGCCTACGAGCAGTACTTC
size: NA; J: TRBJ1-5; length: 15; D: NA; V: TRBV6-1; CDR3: CASSEGVYSNQPQHF; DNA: TGTGCCAGCAGTGAAGGGGTCTATAGCAATCAGCCCCAGCATTTT
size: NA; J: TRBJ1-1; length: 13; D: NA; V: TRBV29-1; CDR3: CSVTGGQGSEAFF; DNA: TGCAGCGTTACAGGAGGCCAGGGGTCTGAAGCTTTCTTT
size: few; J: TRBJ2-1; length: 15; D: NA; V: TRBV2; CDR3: CASSDTMLGDNEQFF; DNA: TGTGCCAGCAGTGATACTATGTTGGGGGATAATGAGCAGTTCTTC
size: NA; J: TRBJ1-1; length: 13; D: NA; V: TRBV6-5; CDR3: CASRWTVGTEAFF; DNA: TGTGCCAGTCGCTGGACAGTGGGCACTGAAGCTTTCTTT
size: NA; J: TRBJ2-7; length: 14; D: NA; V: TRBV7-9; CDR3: CASSLTVAAYEQYF; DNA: TGTGCCAGCAGCTTAACAGTTGCGGCCTACGAGCAGTACTTC
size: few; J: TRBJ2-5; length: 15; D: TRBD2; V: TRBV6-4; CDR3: CASSDPAGFWETQYF; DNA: TGTGCCAGCAGTGACCCAGCGGGATTTTGGGAGACCCAGTACTTC
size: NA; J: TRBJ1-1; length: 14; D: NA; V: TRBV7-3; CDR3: CASSSLGANTEAFF; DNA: TGTGCCAGCAGCTCCCTCGGGGCAAACACTGAAGCTTTCTTT
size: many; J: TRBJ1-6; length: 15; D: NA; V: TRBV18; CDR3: CASSQSGSGNSPLHF; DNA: TGTGCCAGCTCACAATCCGGCAGCGGAAATTCACCCCTCCACTTT
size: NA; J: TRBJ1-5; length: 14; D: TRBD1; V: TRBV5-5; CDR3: CASSETGDNQPQHF; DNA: TGTGCCAGCAGCGAAACAGGGGACAATCAGCCCCAGCATTTT
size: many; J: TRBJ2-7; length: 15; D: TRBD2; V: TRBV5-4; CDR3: CASSPGTSGPYEQYF; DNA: TGTGCCAGCAGCCCCGGGACTAGCGGGCCCTACGAGCAGTACTTC
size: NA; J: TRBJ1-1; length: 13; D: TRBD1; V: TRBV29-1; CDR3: CSGGQGMNTEAFF; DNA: TGCAGCGGTGGACAGGGGATGAACACTGAAGCTTTCTTT
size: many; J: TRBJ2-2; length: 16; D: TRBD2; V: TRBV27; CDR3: CASSFRLAANTGELFF; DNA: TGTGCCAGCAGTTTCCGACTAGCGGCGAACACCGGGGAGCTGTTTTTT
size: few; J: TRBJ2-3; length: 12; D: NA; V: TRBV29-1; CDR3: CSVADLTDTQYF; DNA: TGCAGCGTCGCCGACCTCACAGATACGCAGTATTTT
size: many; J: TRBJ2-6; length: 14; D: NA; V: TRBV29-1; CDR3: CSVDVQAGANVLTF; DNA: TGCAGCGTTGATGTACAAGCTGGGGCCAACGTCCTGACTTTC
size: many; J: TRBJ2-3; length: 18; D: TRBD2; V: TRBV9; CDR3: CASSVGTSGGVNTDTQYF; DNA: TGTGCCAGCAGCGTAGGGACTAGCGGGGGGGTTAACACAGATACGCAGTATTTT
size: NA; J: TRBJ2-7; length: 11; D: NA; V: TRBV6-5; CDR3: CASSYRDEQYF; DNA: TGTGCCAGCAGTTACAGAGACGAGCAGTACTTC
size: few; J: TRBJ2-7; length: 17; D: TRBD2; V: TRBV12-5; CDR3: CASGLSLRGGSSYEQYF; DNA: TGTGCTAGTGGTTTGAGTCTCCGCGGGGGTTCCTCCTACGAGCAGTACTTC
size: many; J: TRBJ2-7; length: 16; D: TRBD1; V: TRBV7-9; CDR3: CASSLVSSGGSGEQYF; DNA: TGTGCCAGCAGCTTAGTCTCGTCAGGGGGATCGGGTGAGCAGTACTTC
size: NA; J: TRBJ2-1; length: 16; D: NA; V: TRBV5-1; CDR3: CASSLDSGVIYNEQFF; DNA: TGCGCCAGCAGCTTGGATTCGGGGGTTATCTACAATGAGCAGTTCTTC
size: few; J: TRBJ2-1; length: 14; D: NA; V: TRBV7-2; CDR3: CASSLGPQYNEQFF; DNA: TGTGCCAGCAGCTTAGGGCCTCAGTACAATGAGCAGTTCTTC
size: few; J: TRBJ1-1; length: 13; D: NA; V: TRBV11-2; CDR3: CASSYREGTEAFF; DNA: TGTGCCAGCAGCTACAGGGAAGGAACTGAAGCTTTCTTT
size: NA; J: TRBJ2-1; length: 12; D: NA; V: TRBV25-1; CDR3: CASSDRVREQFF; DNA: TGTGCCAGCAGTGACAGGGTAAGGGAGCAGTTCTTC
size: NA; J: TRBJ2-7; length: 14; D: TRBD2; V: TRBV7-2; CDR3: CASSRGGRAYEQYF; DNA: TGTGCCAGCAGCCGGGGCGGGAGGGCCTACGAGCAGTACTTC
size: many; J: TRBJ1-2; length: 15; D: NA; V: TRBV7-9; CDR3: CASSSQVVKEYGYTF; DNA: TGTGCCAGCAGCTCCCAGGTGGTCAAGGAATATGGCTACACCTTC
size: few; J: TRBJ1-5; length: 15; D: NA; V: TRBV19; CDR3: CATRRAINSNQPQHF; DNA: TGTGCCACCCGGAGGGCGATTAATAGCAATCAGCCCCAGCATTTT
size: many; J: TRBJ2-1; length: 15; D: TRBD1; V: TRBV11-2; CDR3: CASSLDPGQGNEQFF; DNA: TGTGCCAGCAGCTTAGATCCGGGACAGGGAAATGAGCAGTTCTTC
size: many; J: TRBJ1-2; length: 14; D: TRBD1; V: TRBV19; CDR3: CASSIAGQNYGYTF; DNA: TGTGCCAGTAGTATCGCGGGACAGAACTATGGCTACACCTTC
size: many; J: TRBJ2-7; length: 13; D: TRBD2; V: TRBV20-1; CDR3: CSARLAGVYEQYF; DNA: TGCAGTGCTAGACTAGCGGGAGTATACGAGCAGTACTTC
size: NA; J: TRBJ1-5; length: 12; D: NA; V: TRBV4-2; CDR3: CASSQDRRTQHF; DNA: TGTGCCAGCAGCCAAGATCGCCGGACTCAGCATTTT
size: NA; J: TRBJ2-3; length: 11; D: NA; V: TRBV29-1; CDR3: CSVGDTDTQYF; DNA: TGCAGCGTTGGGGACACAGATACGCAGTATTTT
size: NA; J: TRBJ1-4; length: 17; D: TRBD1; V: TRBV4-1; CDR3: CASSQEGQAATNEKLFF; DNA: TGCGCCAGCAGCCAAGAGGGACAGGCTGCAACTAATGAAAAACTGTTTTTT
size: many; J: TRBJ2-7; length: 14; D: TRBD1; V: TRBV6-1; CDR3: CASSQTGGAYEQYF; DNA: TGTGCCAGCAGCCAGACAGGGGGGGCCTACGAGCAGTACTTC
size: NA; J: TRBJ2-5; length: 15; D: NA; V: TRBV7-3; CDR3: CASSLRGSGQETQYF; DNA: TGTGCCAGCAGCTTAAGAGGTAGCGGCCAAGAGACCCAGTACTTC
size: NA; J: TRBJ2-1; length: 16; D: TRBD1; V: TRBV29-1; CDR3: CSVEGLWDRPNIEQFF; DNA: TGCAGCGTTGAAGGTCTATGGGACAGGCCAAACATTGAGCAGTTCTTC
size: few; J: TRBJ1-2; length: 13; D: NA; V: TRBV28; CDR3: CATLASYGNGYTF; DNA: TGTGCCACCCTCGCTTCATACGGCAATGGCTACACCTTC
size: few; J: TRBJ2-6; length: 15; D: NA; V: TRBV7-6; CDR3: CASSPRLSGANVLTF; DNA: TGTGCCAGCAGCCCCCGACTCTCTGGGGCCAACGTCCTGACTTTC
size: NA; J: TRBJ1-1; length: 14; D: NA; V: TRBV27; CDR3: CASNPSGRNTEAFF; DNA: TGTGCCAGCAATCCATCGGGGCGAAACACTGAAGCTTTCTTT
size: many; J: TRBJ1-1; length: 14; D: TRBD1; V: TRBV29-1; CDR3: CSAQQGNGNTEAFF; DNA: TGCAGCGCACAACAGGGGAACGGGAACACTGAAGCTTTCTTT
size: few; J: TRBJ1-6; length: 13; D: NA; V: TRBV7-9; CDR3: CASSSGSFSPLHF; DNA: TGTGCCAGCAGCTCCGGGAGCTTTTCACCCCTCCACTTT
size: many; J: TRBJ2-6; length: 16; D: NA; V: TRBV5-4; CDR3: CASSKGTGGGANVLTF; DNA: TGTGCCAGCAGCAAGGGAACGGGTGGAGGGGCCAACGTCCTGACTTTC
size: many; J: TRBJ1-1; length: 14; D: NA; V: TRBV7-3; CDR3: CASSQQGMGTEAFF; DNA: TGTGCCAGCAGCCAACAGGGTATGGGCACTGAAGCTTTCTTT
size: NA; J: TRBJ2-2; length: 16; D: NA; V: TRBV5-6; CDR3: CASSYPGRGDTGELFF; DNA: TGTGCCAGCAGCTACCCGGGTAGGGGTGACACCGGGGAGCTGTTTTTT